These T cell receptor beta chains were read from a single sample in a study of blood T cell repertoires in COVID-19. Profiled with immunoSEQ multiplex PCR; TCRdb holds only in-frame clones, not every one. The sample shows under 150,000 clones, 80% to 90% of them seen only once. Sequenced input: peripheral blood. These receptors all come from a man aged 45 to 65 with active COVID-19. CDR3s include the opening cysteine and the closing phenylalanine or tryptophan. A D gene is named only where the DNA matches it firmly. Not all rows give a size; the values are once, few, many and, for expanded clones, a class.

TRBV7-8	-	-	TRBJ1-1	TGTGCCAGCAGCTCAAAGCTGAACACTGAAGCTTTCTTT	CASSSKLNTEAFF
TRBV18	-	-	TRBJ2-1	TGTGCCAGCTCACCAGGAACAGAGAACAATGAGCAGTTCTTC	CASSPGTENNEQFF
TRBV7-6	-	TRBD2	TRBJ2-2	TGTGCCAGCAGTACCGGACTAGCGGGGAAAACCGGGGAGCTGTTTTTT	CASSTGLAGKTGELFF
TRBV5-4	-	TRBD1	TRBJ1-3	TGTGCCAGCAGCTTGGGGTCGACAGGGCAGGGAAACACCATATATTTT	CASSLGSTGQGNTIYF
TRBV13	-	-	TRBJ1-1	TGTGCCAGCAGCGCCCGACACCAGAACACTGAAGCTTTCTTT	CASSARHQNTEAFF
TRBV6-5	-	TRBD1	TRBJ1-1	TGTGCCAGCAGTACAGGGGGCGATCTTACTGAAGCTTTCTTT	CASSTGGDLTEAFF
TRBV5-1	few	-	TRBJ2-7	TGCGCCAGCAGCTTCACCTACGAGCAGTACTTC	CASSFTYEQYF
TRBV5-4	-	TRBD1	TRBJ2-7	TGTGCCAGCAGGGCCGGGACAGGGGGCGAGGAGCAGTACTTC	CASRAGTGGEEQYF
TRBV4-2	-	TRBD1	TRBJ2-1	TGTGCCAGCAGCCCGGGACAGAATTACAATGAGCAGTTCTTC	CASSPGQNYNEQFF
TRBV14	-	-	TRBJ1-6	TGTGCCAGCAGCCAAGTAGGAACAGGGCCACCTTCACCCCTCCACTTT	CASSQVGTGPPSPLHF
TRBV27	-	TRBD1	TRBJ1-1	TGTGCCAGCAGCCGAGGGACAGGGGGCACTGAAGCTTTCTTT	CASSRGTGGTEAFF
TRBV5-6	-	-	TRBJ1-2	TGTGCCAGCAGCTTGTCAGGGATAGAATTGAATGGCTACACCTTC	CASSLSGIELNGYTF
TRBV5-5	-	TRBD2	TRBJ2-7	TGTGCCAGCAGCTTGGTAGGGACTACATCCCACGAGCAGTACTTC	CASSLVGTTSHEQYF
TRBV29-1	-	-	TRBJ2-7	TGCAGCGTTGAAAGCGGGCGCACCTACGAGCAGTACTTC	CSVESGRTYEQYF
TRBV15	-	-	TRBJ1-2	TGTGCCACCAGCCCCCGGACAGTCGGTGGCGGCTACACCTTC	CATSPRTVGGGYTF
TRBV9	once	-	TRBJ1-2	TGTGCCAGCAGCCCAGGTTCAGGGGACGGCTACACCTTC	CASSPGSGDGYTF
TRBV21-1	-	-	TRBJ1-4	TGTGCCAGCAGAATCCCCCCTGTCAGTAAACATGAAAAACTGTTTTTT	CASRIPPVSKHEKLFF
TRBV6-6	-	-	TRBJ1-5	TGTGCCAGCACCCCCGCGGGGGCGGGCAATCAGCCCCAGCATTTT	CASTPAGAGNQPQHF
TRBV10-3	-	TRBD1	TRBJ1-2	TGTGCCATCAGTAAGCCAGGGGGCTATGGCTACACCTTC	CAISKPGGYGYTF
TRBV25-1	-	-	TRBJ2-1	TGTGCCAGCAGTGAGGCTAGCTACAATGAGCAGTTCTTC	CASSEASYNEQFF
TRBV4-3	-	TRBD2	TRBJ2-1	TGCGCCAGCAGCCCTAGCGGGGGGGCTTATGAGCAGTTCTTC	CASSPSGGAYEQFF
TRBV4-3	-	-	TRBJ2-1	TGCGCCAGCAGCCAAGGGCCCCTCGGGAATGAGCAGTTCTTC	CASSQGPLGNEQFF
TRBV6-6	-	-	TRBJ2-1	TGTGCCAGCAGTTACTCGTCAGGTAGCTACAATGAGCAGTTCTTC	CASSYSSGSYNEQFF
TRBV15	once	-	TRBJ2-3	TGTGCCACCAGCAGAGAAAGGCAGGGTGTGACAGATACGCAGTATTTT	CATSRERQGVTDTQYF
TRBV14	-	TRBD1	TRBJ1-1	TGTGCCAGCAGCCAAAGGGGACAGACAATCCCGAACACTGAAGCTTTCTTT	CASSQRGQTIPNTEAFF
TRBV2	-	TRBD1	TRBJ1-1	TGTGCCAGCAGACAACAGGGGACGAACACTGAAGCTTTCTTT	CASRQQGTNTEAFF
TRBV19	-	-	TRBJ1-6	TGTGCCAGTAGCCTCCGGCCTAGCTCCTATAATTCACCCCTCCACTTT	CASSLRPSSYNSPLHF
TRBV28	few	-	TRBJ2-2	TGTGCCAGCTCCGTTTTCGTAACCGGGGAGCTGTTTTTT	CASSVFVTGELFF
TRBV13	few	-	TRBJ2-2	TGTGCCAGCAGCTGGAGGGGACTCGGACCCGGGGAGCTGTTTTTT	CASSWRGLGPGELFF